This TCR beta chain derives from a study of OX40 agonist ivuxolimab in advanced cancers. The overall study: Ivuxolimab, which patients received intravenously every 2 weeks, was dosed at 0.01 to 10 mg/kg.

As regards this clone: An end of the junction does not agree with germline; a read error may underlie this.

Germline values: CDR1 SSHAT, CDR2 FNYEAQ (reference sequence). The CDR3 is 14 amino acids. The protocol was immunoSEQ multiplex PCR, while the TCRdb copy is restricted to in-frame clones and leaves out a portion. Of fewer than 25,000 clones in the sample, 84% were seen once. Sequenced material: CD4+ or CD8+ T cells sorted from blood, taken in a trial of the OX40 agonist ivuxolimab. This sequence joins TRBV7-7 and TRBJ2-1; TRBD2 aligns across 10 bases. This TCR came from an adult with an advanced solid tumor such as melanoma, head and neck, liver or kidney cancer. The CDR3 sequence: CASSPGLALDEQFF. The CDR3 bases are TGTGCTAGCAGCCCGGGACTAGCGCTCGATGAGCAGTTCTTC.